The following is a T cell receptor (beta chain) sequence with its context. Its specificity is unknown. This entry is derived from a study of cytomegalovirus exposure and HLA in healthy donors. The study's findings and limits: Trimming of TCR beta V- and J-genes showed a link, identified in a later analysis, to a missense DCLRE1C variant.

The CDR3 is 14 residues long. Germline-derived CDR1 and CDR2 are SNHLY and FYNNEI. The V and J ends lost 7 bases and 9 bases, in that order; junction bases with no gene match: 11. PCR used 60 Vbeta primers and 13 Jbeta primers. Method: immunoSEQ multiplex PCR; TCRdb's copy keeps in-frame clones and lacks some. The repertoire holds 97,000 or so clones, roughly 70% seen once, with roughly 2.5% in the top ten. The sequencing input was PBMCs. The TCR was taken from a man aged 45-65 years in good health and CMV-seronegative. The chain joins TRBV2 to TRBJ2-1; TRBD2 matches at 8 bases. The CDR3 coding sequence is TGTGCCAGCAAGTTGAGCGGGAGTTCAGGTGAGCAGTTCTTC. The encoded protein is CASKLSGSSGEQFF.